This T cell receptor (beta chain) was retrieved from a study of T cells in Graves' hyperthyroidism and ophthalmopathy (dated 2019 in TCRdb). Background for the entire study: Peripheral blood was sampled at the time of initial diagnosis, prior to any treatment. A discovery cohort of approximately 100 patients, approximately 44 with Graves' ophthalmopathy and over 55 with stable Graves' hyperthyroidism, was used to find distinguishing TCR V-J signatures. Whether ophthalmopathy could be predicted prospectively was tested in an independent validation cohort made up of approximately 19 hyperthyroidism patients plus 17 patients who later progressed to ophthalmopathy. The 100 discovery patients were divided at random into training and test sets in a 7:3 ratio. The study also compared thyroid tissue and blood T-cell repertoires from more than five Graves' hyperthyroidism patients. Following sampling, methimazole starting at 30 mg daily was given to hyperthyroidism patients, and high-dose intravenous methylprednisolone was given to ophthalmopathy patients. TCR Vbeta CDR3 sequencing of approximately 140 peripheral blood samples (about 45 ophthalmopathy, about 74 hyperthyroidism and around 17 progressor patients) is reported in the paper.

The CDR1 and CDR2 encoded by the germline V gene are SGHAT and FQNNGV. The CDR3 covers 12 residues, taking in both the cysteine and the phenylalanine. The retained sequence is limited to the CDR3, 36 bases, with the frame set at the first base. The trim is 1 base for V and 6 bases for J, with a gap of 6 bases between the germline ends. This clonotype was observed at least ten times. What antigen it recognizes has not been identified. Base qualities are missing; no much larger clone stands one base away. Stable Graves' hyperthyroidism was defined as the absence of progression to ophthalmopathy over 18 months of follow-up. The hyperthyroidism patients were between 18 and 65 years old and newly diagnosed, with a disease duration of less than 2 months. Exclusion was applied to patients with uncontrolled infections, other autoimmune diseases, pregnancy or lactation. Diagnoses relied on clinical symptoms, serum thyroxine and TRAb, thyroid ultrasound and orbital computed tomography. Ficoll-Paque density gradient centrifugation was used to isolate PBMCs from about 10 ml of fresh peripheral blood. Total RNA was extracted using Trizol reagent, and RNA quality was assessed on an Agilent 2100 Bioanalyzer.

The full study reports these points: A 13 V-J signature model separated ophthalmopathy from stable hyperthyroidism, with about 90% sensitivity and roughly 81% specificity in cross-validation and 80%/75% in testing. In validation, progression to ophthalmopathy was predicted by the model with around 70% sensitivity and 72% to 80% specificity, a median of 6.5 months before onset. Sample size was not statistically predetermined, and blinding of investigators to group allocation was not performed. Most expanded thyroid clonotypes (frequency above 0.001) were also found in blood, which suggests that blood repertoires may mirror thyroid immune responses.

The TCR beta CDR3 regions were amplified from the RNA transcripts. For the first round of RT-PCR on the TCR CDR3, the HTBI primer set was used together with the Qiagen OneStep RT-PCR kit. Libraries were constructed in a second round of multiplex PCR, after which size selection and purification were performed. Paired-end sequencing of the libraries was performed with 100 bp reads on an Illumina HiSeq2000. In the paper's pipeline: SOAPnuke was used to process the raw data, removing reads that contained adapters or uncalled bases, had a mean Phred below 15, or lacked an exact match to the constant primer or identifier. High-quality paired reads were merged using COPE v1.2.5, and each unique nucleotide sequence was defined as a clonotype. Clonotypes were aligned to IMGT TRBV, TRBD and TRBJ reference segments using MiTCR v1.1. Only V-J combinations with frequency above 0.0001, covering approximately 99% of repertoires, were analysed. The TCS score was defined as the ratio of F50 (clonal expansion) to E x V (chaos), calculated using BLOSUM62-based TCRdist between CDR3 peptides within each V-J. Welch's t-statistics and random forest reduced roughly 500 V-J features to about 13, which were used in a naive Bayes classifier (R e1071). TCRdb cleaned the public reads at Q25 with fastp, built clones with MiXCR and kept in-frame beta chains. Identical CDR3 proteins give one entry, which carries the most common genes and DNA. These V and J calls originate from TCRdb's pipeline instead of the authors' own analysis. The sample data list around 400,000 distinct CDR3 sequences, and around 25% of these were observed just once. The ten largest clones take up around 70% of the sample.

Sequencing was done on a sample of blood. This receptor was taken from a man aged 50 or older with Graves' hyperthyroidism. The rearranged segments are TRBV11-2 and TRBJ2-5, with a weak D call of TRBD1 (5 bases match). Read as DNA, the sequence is TGTGCCAGCAGCTTAGTGGGGCAGACCCAGTACTTC. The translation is CASSLVGQTQYF.